One and the same sample provided the 21 T cell receptor beta chains below, sequenced in a study of PD-L1 blockade in urothelial cancer. Assay: immunoSEQ multiplex PCR; the TCRdb copy retains only in-frame clones and omits some. The sample lists just over 20,000 clones; about 91% were seen once. The sequences come from PBMCs, collected around atezolizumab (anti-PD-L1) treatment. These receptors were obtained from a man aged 45-60 years with urothelial cancer.

The chain couples TRBV6-1 to TRBJ2-5; D gene unclear. Trimming took 1 base from V and 4 from J, leaving 10 bases between them. The CDR3 is made up of 14 amino acids. From germline, CDR1 is MNHNS and CDR2 SASEGT. The DNA of the CDR3 is TGTGCCAGCAGTGAAGATCACAGATTAGAGACCCAGTACTTC. This gives the protein CASSEDHRLETQYF.

This clone was detected a few times. The chain uses TRBV28 and TRBJ1-5; no reliable D call. V was shortened by 8 bases and J by 9 bases, with 17 bases between the two germline ends. This CDR3 has 13 residues. From germline, CDR1 is MDHEN and CDR2 SYDVKM. This CDR3 reads CASGLGTEVPQHF. The CDR3 DNA sequence: TGTGCCAGCGGATTAGGAACTGAGGTGCCCCAGCATTTT.

This clone appeared once. CDR3 nucleotide sequence: TGTGCCAGCAATGGACATTCCTACGAGCAGTACTTC. This sequence encodes CASNGHSYEQYF. This sequence joins TRBV6-1 and TRBJ2-7; D perhaps matches TRBD1 (5 bases). Germline V gives CDR1 MNHNS, CDR2 SASEGT. V shed 7 bases and J shed 1 base, with 8 bases lying between them. The CDR3 extends over 12 amino acids.

This clone turned up a few times. The chain uses TRBV4-3 and TRBJ1-2, with unresolved D. Trimming took 2 bases from V and 2 from J, leaving 12 bases between them. Germline V gives CDR1 LGHNA, CDR2 YSLEER. The CDR3 loop spans 15 amino acids. CDR3 sequence (DNA): TGCGCCAGCAGCCAACGCCGGGAGCAGAACTATGGCTACACCTTC. Its translation: CASSQRREQNYGYTF.

J is TRBJ2-7 and V is TRBV10-3, with D possibly TRBD2 on 6 matching bases. Germline V lookup: CDR1 ENHRY, CDR2 SYGVKD. This CDR3 spans 14 amino acids. Between the trimmed V and J ends, which lost 2 bases and 1 base, there was a span of 9 bases. The CDR3: CAISEGRGSYEQYF. CDR3 DNA: TGTGCCATCAGTGAGGGGCGGGGATCCTACGAGCAGTACTTC.

J is TRBJ2-7 and V is TRBV21-1; the D call of TRBD2 is as the table states it, not checked on the DNA. TRBV21-1 is an annotated pseudogene. The CDR3 is made up of 16 amino acids. CDR3 region: CASSKRGDPGETEQYF. CDR3 bases: TGTGCCAGCAGCAAACGGGGAGACCCGGGAGAGACCGAGCAGTACTTC.

This clone has just a few counts. The chain combines TRBV5-4 with TRBJ1-4; TRBD1 agrees at 9 bases. The germline V gene encodes CDR1 SGHNT and CDR2 YYREEE (reference sequence). V trimming: 0 bases; J trimming: 3 bases; junction bases outside the gene matches: 9. The CDR3 is 18 residues long. The CDR3 region has the DNA TGTGCCAGCAGCTTGGGAGGGACAGGGACGTTAGCTAATGAAAAACTGTTTTTT. Translating it yields CASSLGGTGTLANEKLFF.

Here the CDR3 DNA reads TGTGCCAGCAGTCAAAACAGGGGGCCGAACTATGGCTACACCTTC. Amino acid sequence: CASSQNRGPNYGYTF. The chain couples TRBV28 to TRBJ1-2; 9 nucleotides align to TRBD1. The junction had 6 bases not matched to a gene; V was cut back by 5 bases and J by 2 bases. CDR3 length: 15 residues. Germline V gene data show CDR1 as MDHEN and CDR2 as SYDVKM.

The rearrangement joins TRBV2 to TRBJ2-7; tentatively, D is TRBD2 (6 bases). CDR1 is SNHLY and CDR2 is FYNNEI in the germline V gene. V was clipped by 6 bases and J by 0 bases, with 12 bases between them. The CDR3 extends over 14 amino acids. The CDR3 loop is CASRNDGSSYEQYF. As DNA, the CDR3 is TGTGCCAGCAGGAACGACGGGAGCTCCTACGAGCAGTACTTC.

The chain carries TRBV19 and TRBJ2-2; weak D call: TRBD1 (5 bases). V dropped 0 bases and J dropped 9 bases, with 11 bases sitting between them. This CDR3 has 14 amino acids. Looked up from germline, CDR1 is LNHDA and CDR2 is SQIVND (reference sequence). The CDR3 bases are TGTGCCAGTAGTATAGATTCCCAGGGATGGGAGCTGTTTTTT. Its translation: CASSIDSQGWELFF. The full variable domain, rest sourced from reference TRBV19 and TRBJ2-2, is DGGITQSPKYLFRKEGQNVTLSCEQNLNHDAMYWYRQDPGQGLRLIYYSQIVNDFQKGDIAEGYSVSREKKESFPLTVTSAQKNPTAFYLCASSIDSQGWELFFGEGSRLTVL.

This rearrangement joins TRBV5-6 to TRBJ2-2; a weak D match, TRBD1 (5 bases). The germline V and J ends were trimmed by 0 bases and 6 bases, with 6 bases remaining between them. This CDR3 region has 13 residues. Germline values: CDR1 SGHDT, CDR2 YYEEEE. The DNA for the CDR3 is TGTGCCAGCAGCTTGGTGGGGCCCGGGGAGCTGTTTTTT. Translation: CASSLVGPGELFF.

This chain joins TRBV5-4 and TRBJ1-2; no definite D call. Per germline, CDR1 SGHNT and CDR2 YYREEE (reference sequence). Trimming stripped 1 base from V and 1 base from J, with 8 bases between. The CDR3 has 14 amino acids. DNA for the CDR3: TGTGCCAGCAGCTTGATCCGGGGTAACTATGGCTACACCTTC. Translated, it gives CASSLIRGNYGYTF.

The chain is built from TRBV4-2 and TRBJ1-5, with D possibly matching TRBD1 (5 bases). The CDR3 is 16 amino acids. The V gene lost 1 base and the J gene lost 0 bases, with 10 bases spanning the gap. Germline V lookup: CDR1 LGHNA, CDR2 YNFKEQ. This CDR3 is CASSQGQSGSNQPQHF. CDR3 coding DNA: TGTGCCAGCAGCCAAGGACAGTCGGGTAGCAATCAGCCCCAGCATTTT.

The table lists this clone with a count of one. This chain joins TRBV27 and TRBJ2-3, with 9 positions matching TRBD2. The germline CDR1 and CDR2 sequences are MNHEY and SMNVEV (reference sequence). V was clipped by 11 bases and J by 4 bases; unmatched bases: 13. CDR3 length equals 15 residues. DNA of the CDR3: TGTGCCGCCGGGAGGGGCGGGAGGGCATCAGATACGCAGTATTTT. Its translation is CAAGRGGRASDTQYF.

The V call is TRBV7-2, the J call TRBJ2-3; 8 bases map to TRBD2. J was trimmed by 0 bases and V by 1 base; bases with no gene match: 9. CDR3 length: 18 residues. Looked up from germline, CDR1 is SGHTA and CDR2 is FQGNSA. CDR3 bases: TGTGCCAGCAGCTTAGACCCAGCGGGGGCTGGGAGCACAGATACGCAGTATTTT. Encoded protein: CASSLDPAGAGSTDTQYF.

This rearrangement joins TRBV29-1 to TRBJ1-2; 8 positions match TRBD1. V lost 5 bases and J lost 6; bases outside the gene matches: 8. The CDR3 has 13 amino acids. The V gene's germline CDR1 is SQVTM and CDR2 ANQGSEA. The CDR3: CSVRDRQRDGYTF. DNA of the CDR3: TGCAGCGTTCGGGACAGGCAGAGGGATGGCTACACCTTC.

This clone turned up a few times. The gene calls are TRBV5-1 and TRBJ1-4, with D possibly being TRBD1 (6 bases). This CDR3 region has 14 residues. V was clipped by 0 bases and J by 6 bases, with 9 bases between them. The germline V gene has CDR1 SGHRS and CDR2 YFSETQ. The CDR3 protein is CASSLVAGDEKLFF. Written as DNA, the CDR3 is TGCGCCAGCAGCTTGGTGGCAGGGGATGAAAAACTGTTTTTT.

The V call is TRBV4-1, the J call TRBJ2-2; D is possibly TRBD1 (5 bases). Per germline, CDR1 MGHRA and CDR2 YSYEKL. The length of the CDR3 is 15 residues. V was cut by 0 bases and J by 3 bases, with 8 bases left in between. Here the CDR3 DNA reads TGCGCCAGCAGCCAAGACGACAGATACACCGGGGAGCTGTTTTTT. This codes for CASSQDDRYTGELFF.

This chain connects TRBV19 to TRBJ1-4; TRBD1 agrees at 9 bases. Trimming removed 4 bases from V and 0 bases from J; junction bases left unmatched: 6. The CDR3 contains 17 residues. Germline values: CDR1 LNHDA, CDR2 SQIVND (reference sequence). The DNA of the CDR3 is TGTGCCAGTAGTACTCGGACAGGGGCAGCAACTAATGAAAAACTGTTTTTT. Protein: CASSTRTGAATNEKLFF.

The V gene is TRBV4-3, the J gene TRBJ1-2, with TRBD1 matching 9 bases. V was clipped by 1 base and J by 6 bases; unmatched bases: 6. Germline V gives CDR1 LGHNA, CDR2 YSLEER. The CDR3 runs 15 residues. The CDR3 here is CASSQGTGELNGYTF. The CDR3, as DNA: TGCGCCAGCAGCCAAGGGACAGGGGAGTTGAATGGCTACACCTTC.

The CDR3, as DNA: TGTGCCAGCAGCGGACGACAGGGACACCTTGAAAAACTGTTTTTT. Encoded protein: CASSGRQGHLEKLFF. The chain has TRBV5-6 and TRBJ1-4, with TRBD1 identical over 7 bases. Germline V gives CDR1 SGHDT, CDR2 YYEEEE. J gave up 7 bases and V 4 bases, and 10 bases lay outside the gene matches. The CDR3 runs to 15 residues.